What follows are 28 T cell receptor beta chains derived from one specimen sequenced in a study of control samples from healthy donors and cancer patients. Profiled with immunoSEQ multiplex PCR; TCRdb holds only in-frame clones, not every one. The table shows 75,000 to 95,000 clones, with 70% to 90% occurring only once. Specimen: blood. These receptor sequences come from a woman aged 45 to 65 in good health.

The chain is built from TRBV7-8 and TRBJ1-4, with unresolved D. Germline V gives CDR1 SGHVS, CDR2 FQNEAQ. The length of the CDR3 is 13 residues. Trimming took off 0 bases at V and 6 bases at J, with 5 bases between the two ends. CDR3 loop: CASSLARHEKLFF. Written as DNA, the CDR3 is TGTGCCAGCAGCTTAGCTCGGCATGAAAAACTGTTTTTT.

CDR3 sequence reads: CASSFPLGEQYF. The CDR3 coding sequence is TGCGCCAGCAGCTTCCCTCTCGGTGAGCAGTACTTC. This rearrangement joins TRBV5-1 to TRBJ2-7, with D hard to call. The CDR3 covers 12 residues. Germline V gives CDR1 SGHRS, CDR2 YFSETQ. V was pared by 2 bases and J by 7 bases, with 10 bases between.

The sample holds a few counts of this clone. The chain uses TRBV2 and TRBJ2-7; TRBD1 aligns across 7 bases. The CDR3 has 12 residues. The junction had 1 base not matched to a gene; V was cut back by 4 bases and J by 4 bases. CDR1 and CDR2 from the germline V gene are SNHLY and FYNNEI. The CDR3 DNA is TGTGCCAGCAGTGGACAGGGTTACGAGCAGTACTTC. Its translation is CASSGQGYEQYF.

The chain uses TRBV7-6 and TRBJ2-3; no clear D gene. The CDR3 is 16 amino acids. The germline CDR1 and CDR2 sequences are SGHVS and FNYEAQ. Trimming took 1 base from V and 0 from J, leaving 11 bases between them. The DNA of the CDR3 is TGTGCCAGCAGCTTAGGTGGAGACCCTAGCACAGATACGCAGTATTTT. Residues: CASSLGGDPSTDTQYF.

The count of this clone is one. The chain employs TRBV18 and TRBJ2-1; D unresolved. Germline V gene data show CDR1 as KGHSH and CDR2 as LQKENI. V was cut by 2 bases and J by 8 bases, with 10 bases left in between. The CDR3 runs 13 residues. CDR3 sequence: CASSPRLHDEQFF. CDR3 nucleotide sequence: TGTGCCAGCTCACCAAGGCTACATGATGAGCAGTTCTTC.

The V gene is TRBV6-1, the J gene TRBJ2-3; 11 nucleotides match TRBD2. The germline V gene has CDR1 MNHNS and CDR2 SASEGT. The ends lost 4 bases at V and 2 bases at J; junction bases unmatched: 5. The CDR3 is 16 amino acids. CDR3 protein: CASSARLAGITDTQYF. The CDR3 bases are TGTGCCAGCAGTGCCAGACTAGCGGGGATCACAGATACGCAGTATTTT.

The DNA of the CDR3 is TGTGCCAGTAGAAGGACAGGGGCGACCTCAAACACTGAAGCTTTCTTT. It encodes CASRRTGATSNTEAFF. The V and J genes are TRBV19 and TRBJ1-1, with 9 bases fitting TRBD1. Germline CDR1 is LNHDA and CDR2 is SQIVND (reference sequence). The CDR3 is 16 residues long. The trim removed 6 bases at V and 2 bases at J, leaving 10 bases unmatched. The whole variable domain, remainder taken from reference TRBV19 and TRBJ1-1, is DGGITQSPKYLFRKEGQNVTLSCEQNLNHDAMYWYRQDPGQGLRLIYYSQIVNDFQKGDIAEGYSVSREKKESFPLTVTSAQKNPTAFYLCASRRTGATSNTEAFFGQGTRLTVV.

The rearrangement uses TRBV30 and TRBJ2-1; TRBD2 matches 7 bases. The junction had 8 bases not matched to a gene; V was cut back by 1 base and J by 5 bases. The CDR3 has 15 amino acids. CDR1 is GTSNPN and CDR2 is SVGIG in the germline V gene (reference sequence). The CDR3 protein is CAWSAQQRGNNEQFF. The CDR3 DNA reads as TGTGCCTGGAGTGCTCAGCAGCGGGGCAACAATGAGCAGTTCTTC.

This rearrangement joins TRBV24-1 to TRBJ2-2, with 7 bases matching TRBD1. The ends lost 4 bases at V and 7 bases at J; junction bases unmatched: 5. The CDR3 runs 14 residues. Germline V gene lookup returns CDR1 KGHDR and CDR2 SFDVKD. Here the CDR3 reads CATSDETGIGELFF. CDR3 bases: TGTGCCACCAGTGACGAGACAGGGATCGGGGAGCTGTTTTTT.

The rearrangement joins TRBV2 to TRBJ2-7, with unresolved D. The CDR3 has 15 residues. Germline V gene data show CDR1 as SNHLY and CDR2 as FYNNEI. Trimming took 3 bases from V and 1 from J, leaving 13 bases between them. The CDR3 protein is CASSERPVPSYEQYF. The CDR3 region has the DNA TGTGCCAGCAGTGAGCGCCCAGTCCCTTCCTACGAGCAGTACTTC.

In nucleotides, the CDR3 is TGTGCCAGCAGTTGGGAGTATGAAGCTTTCTTT. Protein product: CASSWEYEAFF. The J gene is TRBJ1-1, the V gene TRBV6-6; D gene unclear. CDR3 length: 11 residues. Germline values: CDR1 MNHNY, CDR2 SVGAGI (reference sequence). V lost 4 bases to trimming and J lost 7 bases, with 7 bases between them.

The V and J genes are TRBV19 and TRBJ1-5; D is perhaps TRBD1 (5 bases). V was trimmed by 11 bases and J by 1 base, leaving 21 bases between them. Germline values: CDR1 LNHDA, CDR2 SQIVND (reference sequence). CDR3 size: 16 residues. The CDR3 sequence is CAGGGTASYSNQPQHF. For the CDR3, the DNA is TGTGCCGGCGGGGGGACCGCGAGCTACAGCAATCAGCCCCAGCATTTT.

A word on this clone: This sample includes further DNA sequences coding for the same CDR3. This sequence joins TRBV11-3 and TRBJ2-3; D is unclear. Germline CDR1 and CDR2: SGHNT and YENEEA. The CDR3 is 12 residues long. V was pared by 4 bases and J by 3 bases, with 5 bases between. As DNA, the CDR3 is TGTGCCAGCAGCTCCAATACAGATACGCAGTATTTT. Amino acids: CASSSNTDTQYF.

By share, this clone counts as medium-sized. The chain employs TRBV11-2 and TRBJ1-2; 7 nucleotides line up with TRBD1. Trimming removed 5 bases from V and 3 bases from J; junction bases left unmatched: 6. Germline loops: CDR1 SGHAT, CDR2 FQNNGV. This CDR3 spans 14 amino acids. The CDR3 reads CASSPRTGHYGYTF. The DNA of the CDR3 is TGTGCCAGCAGCCCACGGACAGGACACTATGGCTACACCTTC.

The CDR3: CASGWGMYNEQFF. The CDR3 coding sequence is TGTGCCAGCGGATGGGGAATGTACAATGAGCAGTTCTTC. This rearrangement joins TRBV2 to TRBJ2-1; the D is unclear. This CDR3 comprises 13 residues. Germline-derived CDR1 and CDR2 are SNHLY and FYNNEI. V lost 8 bases and J lost 4, with 12 bases in between. The full variable domain, completed using reference TRBV2 and TRBJ2-1, is EPEVTQTPSHQVTQMGQEVILRCVPISNHLYFYWYRQILGQKVEFLVSFYNNEISEKSEIFDDQFSVERPDGSNFTLKIRSTKLEDSAMYFCASGWGMYNEQFFGPGTRLTVL.

The CDR3 DNA is TGTGCCAGCAGCACCGGGACCCTGAACACTGAAGCTTTCTTT. This sequence encodes CASSTGTLNTEAFF. The V call is TRBV5-5, the J call TRBJ1-1, with D tentatively TRBD1 (5 bases). This CDR3 is built from 14 residues. V lost 4 bases, J lost 0 bases, and 10 bases lay in between. Germline values: CDR1 SGHKS, CDR2 YYEKEE (reference sequence).

This sequence joins TRBV9 and TRBJ1-1, with D hard to call. Trimming removed 0 bases at V and 3 bases at J, with 12 bases between. Germline assignment: CDR1 SGDLS and CDR2 YYNGEE. The CDR3 covers 15 residues. CDR3 protein: CASSVDWDGDTEAFF. The DNA of the CDR3 is TGTGCCAGCAGCGTAGACTGGGATGGAGACACTGAAGCTTTCTTT.

The V and J genes are TRBV3-1 (or the pseudogene TRBV3-2) and TRBJ2-7, with D hard to call. Deletions cut 2 bases from V and 1 base from J, with 0 bases between. The CDR3 spans 11 residues. Germline V gene data show CDR1 as LGHDT and CDR2 as YNNKEL (reference sequence). The CDR3 nucleotides read TGTGCCAGCAGCCAATCCTACGAGCAGTACTTC. Translated: CASSQSYEQYF.

The chain recombines TRBV11-2 with TRBJ1-1, with D perhaps TRBD1 (5 bases). The CDR3 is 13 amino acids. CDR1 is SGHAT and CDR2 is FQNNGV in the germline V gene. The V end lost 6 bases, the J end lost 1 base, and 9 bases lay between the germline ends. CDR3 in amino acids: CASSADRNTEAFF. CDR3 in DNA: TGTGCCAGCAGTGCCGACAGGAACACTGAAGCTTTCTTT.

V usage is TRBV6-5 and J usage is TRBJ1-1; maybe TRBD1 (5 bases). The CDR3 sequence is 11 residues long. The V and J ends lost 5 bases and 6 bases respectively, with 7 bases between them. In germline, CDR1 is MNHEY, CDR2 SVGAGI. CDR3 nucleotide sequence: TGTGCCAGCAGTCGAGGGGCTGAAGCTTTCTTT. It translates to CASSRGAEAFF.

This clone was observed once. The chain is built from TRBV6-5 and TRBJ1-1, with 12 bases fitting TRBD1. CDR1 and CDR2 (germline): MNHEY, SVGAGI. V lost 3 bases to trimming and J lost 5 bases; unmatched junction nucleotides: 7. The CDR3 length is 16 residues. CDR3 nucleotide sequence: TGTGCCAGCAGTTATACCGGGACAGGGGGCACGACTGAAGCTTTCTTT. It specifies CASSYTGTGGTTEAFF.

This clone was picked up one time. Other DNA sequences within the sample encode an identical CDR3. The rearrangement uses TRBV7-8 and TRBJ2-3; perhaps D is TRBD1 or TRBD2 (6 bases each). CDR3 length equals 18 residues. The V gene's germline CDR1 is SGHVS and CDR2 FQNEAQ. V was shortened by 4 bases and J by 3 bases, with 23 bases between the two germline ends. The CDR3 coding sequence is TGTGCCAGCAGCTCATCCGGGACCGGGGGCGGGGCGACAGATACGCAGTATTTT. Its translation is CASSSSGTGGGATDTQYF.

The genes are TRBV5-6 and TRBJ1-4; D gene uncertain. CDR1 SGHDT and CDR2 YYEEEE come from the germline V gene. The CDR3 is made up of 13 amino acids. Trimming removed 0 bases from V and 3 bases from J, with 3 bases in between. CDR3 protein: CASSLVANEKLFF. In nucleotides, the CDR3 is TGTGCCAGCAGCTTGGTTGCTAATGAAAAACTGTTTTTT.

The chain links TRBV2 to TRBJ1-6; D possibly corresponds to TRBD1 (5 bases). This CDR3 comprises 13 residues. CDR1 and CDR2 from the germline V gene are SNHLY and FYNNEI. V lost 7 bases and J 7 bases, leaving 11 bases between the germline ends. CDR3 coding DNA: TGTGCCAGCAAAGATCACAGGAATTCACCCCTCCACTTT. Translating it yields CASKDHRNSPLHF.

The rearrangement joins TRBV7-8 to TRBJ1-6, with 7 positions matching TRBD1. Germline V gives CDR1 SGHVS, CDR2 FQNEAQ. The V and J ends lost 5 bases and 3 bases, in that order; junction bases with no gene match: 4. The CDR3 consists of 15 residues. CDR3 amino acids: CASSENRGYNSPLHF. DNA of the CDR3: TGTGCCAGCAGCGAAAACAGGGGCTATAATTCACCCCTCCACTTT.

This clone was found once. The V call is TRBV6-6, the J call TRBJ2-1; D unclear. Per the germline V gene, CDR1 is MNHNY and CDR2 is SVGAGI (reference sequence). The V end was cut by 0 bases, the J end by 9 bases, with 9 bases between. The CDR3 is made up of 13 amino acids. The CDR3, as DNA: TGTGCCAGCAGTTACTCGTCCTTGGGTGAGCAGTTCTTC. Encoded protein: CASSYSSLGEQFF.

The rearrangement uses TRBV11-2 and TRBJ2-1; possibly TRBD1 or TRBD2 for D (5 bases each). Germline values: CDR1 SGHAT, CDR2 FQNNGV. V shed 5 bases and J shed 7 bases, with 27 bases lying between them. CDR3 length: 18 residues. DNA of the CDR3: TGTGCCAGCAGCAGCTTAGATCTCCCGGGACCGCCTCCAAATGAGCAGTTCTTC. It yields the protein CASSSLDLPGPPPNEQFF.

The chain recombines TRBV19 with TRBJ1-2; the D is unclear. The CDR3 is 11 residues long. In germline, CDR1 is LNHDA, CDR2 SQIVND (reference sequence). Trimming shortened V by 1 base and J by 7 bases, and 4 bases separated the two germline ends. CDR3 sequence reads: CASSIGSGYTF. The DNA for the CDR3 is TGTGCCAGTAGTATAGGTTCTGGCTACACCTTC.